This TCR beta chain was identified during a study of shared clonotypes between healthy human individuals. Study observations and caveats: Unshared clonotypes carried lower generation probabilities than those common to all four donors. Among a handful of donors, roughly 5.4% of naive CD4 clonotypes were found in common.

Looked up from germline, CDR1 is SQVTM and CDR2 is ANQGSEA. The CDR3 is 11 amino acids. Trimming pared 5 bases from V and 5 bases from J, leaving 6 bases between. Using immunoSEQ multiplex PCR, the repertoire was profiled, and TCRdb retains in-frame clones only, with some absent. The sample has roughly 2.5 million clones; 90% to 95% are singletons. In regard to this clone: Antigen: not known.

Source material: naive CD4+ T cells sorted from blood. As for subset: CD45RA+ positively selected. The clonotype was recovered from a man between 18 and 29 years old in good health. This chain links TRBV29-1 with TRBJ2-2; the D is unclear. The CDR3 loop reads CSVSGTGELFF. The CDR3 DNA is TGCAGCGTTTCCGGGACCGGGGAGCTGTTTTTT.